The clone carrying this T cell receptor beta chain was recorded once. What it binds is unknown. V lost 6 bases to trimming and J lost 5 bases, with 19 bases between them. The CDR3 extends over 15 amino acids. Germline CDR1 is LNHDA and CDR2 is SQIVND (reference sequence). This sample was included in a study of lymphopenia after photon versus proton radiotherapy. Sequencing used immunoSEQ multiplex PCR; TCRdb keeps in-frame clones, though not all of them. The sample consists of 40,000 or so clones, 85% to 90% of them appearing once. Study-wide findings and caveats: Post-nadir diversity loss with photons came from oligoclonal expansion, particularly CD8+ Temra cells. Larger post-nadir TCR diversity loss correlated inversely with survival in deceased patients. Under photons, naive T cells and diversity fell while effector/memory populations rose.

V usage is TRBV19 and J usage is TRBJ1-1; a weak D match, TRBD1 (5 bases). This clonotype originated in a man aged 40-50 years with gastric cancer. The sequenced sample was peripheral blood, obtained from a patient treated with photon-based radiotherapy. CDR3: CASRRLILGETEAFF. CDR3 DNA: TGTGCCAGTAGAAGACTTATCCTAGGGGAGACTGAAGCTTTCTTT.